This T cell receptor (beta chain) was documented in a study of vaccination effects on CD4 cells after COVID-19. Here immunoSEQ multiplex PCR was the method, and the copy in TCRdb shows in-frame clones only, minus some. The repertoire has 40,000 to 45,000 clones, more than 60% of them found once; the top ten carry approximately 24%. Sequencing followed a ViraFEST assay step that expanded antigen-specific CD4+ T cells with viral peptide pools. Upon completion of more than 9 days in culture, CD4+ T cells were isolated. The healthy vaccine recipients, who had no prior SARS-CoV-2 infection, showed negative nucleocapsid antibodies. The authors exchanged half the medium for IL-2 medium on days 3 and 7. This clone has just one count. Its specificity is not known. This clonotype originated in a human donor who received a COVID-19 vaccine. Sample: CD4+ T cells from PBMCs cultured with HCoV-OC43 spike peptides, taken before COVID-19 vaccination. Subset noted: HCoV-OC43 spike overlapping peptide pool stimulation.

The CDR3 protein is CASRPSGAPSEAFF. CDR3 nucleotides: TGTGCCAGCAGGCCGTCAGGGGCCCCGTCTGAAGCTTTCTTT. V gene TRBV6-5 combines with J gene TRBJ1-1, with D possibly matching TRBD1 (6 bases). This CDR3 has 14 amino acids. Germline CDR1 is MNHEY and CDR2 is SVGAGI. Trimming took 6 bases from V and 6 from J, leaving 17 bases between them.